Listed below are T cell receptor beta chains from one sample, sequenced in a study of T-cell reconstitution after alpha-beta-depleted transplantation in children. TCRdb processed the PCR reads anew with MiXCR; each CDR3 protein has one entry. The sample gives 400,000 to 450,000 distinct CDR3 sequences, roughly 44% of which show up once; around a quarter is in the top ten. The sample here was PBMCs, taken before TCRalphabeta/CD19-depleted stem cell transplant. These receptors were obtained from a girl aged 2 to 10 with aplastic anemia, due to receive a stem cell transplant. CDR3s include the opening cysteine and the closing phenylalanine or tryptophan. The order of the fields is CDR3 protein, clone size, J gene, V gene, CDR3 length. Some rows mark clone size as missing; the rest say once, few, many or name a class of expanded clone.

CAWSVGGTLNTEAFF few TRBJ1-1 TRBV30 15
CASSPDRRSSYEQYF . TRBJ2-7 TRBV5-1 15
CASSQNPYNEQFF many TRBJ2-1 TRBV4-1 13
CASSPGLKKPSTDTQYF . TRBJ2-3 TRBV28 17
CSARPPYSSVNTEAFF . TRBJ1-1 TRBV20-1 16
CASSRPGQSLVYGYTF many TRBJ1-2 TRBV7-9 16
CSARGQGSGNEQFF . TRBJ2-1 TRBV20-1 14
CASSQEDRNTEAFF . TRBJ1-1 TRBV4-2 14
CASSLTAGSGEQFF . TRBJ2-1 TRBV5-1 14
CASRQKGAGEKLFF . TRBJ1-4 TRBV13 14
CASSLIVGDTEAFF . TRBJ1-1 TRBV7-8 14
CASSRIAGARDTQYF once TRBJ2-3 TRBV7-2 15
CASSRTTSGVTGELFF . TRBJ2-2 TRBV5-1 16
CSATFPRRLAYNEQFF few TRBJ2-1 TRBV20-1 16
CASSPGLAVSSYNEQFF few TRBJ2-1 TRBV5-1 17
CSAPAAGERDTQYF . TRBJ2-3 TRBV20-1 14
CASSLNVVDTQYF few TRBJ2-3 TRBV7-3 13
CASIPDGATNEKLFF . TRBJ1-4 TRBV2 15
CSAATRTGIETQYF . TRBJ2-5 TRBV20-1 14
CASSQVRSHRTDTQYF few TRBJ2-3 TRBV3-1 16
CAISGATGPYGYTF . TRBJ1-2 TRBV10-3 14
CASSLEPPGRGKTEAFF . TRBJ1-1 TRBV7-8 17
CASSTCKKGEQFF many TRBJ2-1 TRBV21-1 13
CATSRARGLGDTQYF . TRBJ2-3 TRBV15 15
CASSQEPGGEDF many TRBJ2-4 TRBV4-2 12
CASSYLSQETQYF . TRBJ2-5 TRBV6-2/TRBV6-3 13
CASSGNPGQAANYGYTF . TRBJ1-2 TRBV5-1 17
CASSSQGAGNTIYF . TRBJ1-3 TRBV5-6 14
CAGKTSGTTDTQYF . TRBJ2-3 TRBV7-2 14
CAISESGGNEQFF . TRBJ2-1 TRBV10-3 13
CASSFHLAGGYNEQFF many TRBJ2-1 TRBV7-9 16
CASSLLRDRFHEQYF . TRBJ2-7 TRBV27 15
CASKKTGIPYEQYF many TRBJ2-7 TRBV28 14
CASSKETSGSAEQYF . TRBJ2-7 TRBV21-1 15
CASSVGQGANTGELFF . TRBJ2-2 TRBV5-1 16
CAISGGGTYSGANVLTF . TRBJ2-6 TRBV10-3 17
CASSYSGTGEAGELFF . TRBJ2-2 TRBV6-5 16
CASSRHRYLGGEKLFF many TRBJ1-4 TRBV12-3/TRBV12-4 16
CASSSLSRGGELFF . TRBJ2-2 TRBV28 14
CSASRSTTGELFF . TRBJ2-2 TRBV20-1 13
CSASQGAVLSETQYF . TRBJ2-5 TRBV20-1 15
CSATLRGEGNYGYTF few TRBJ1-2 TRBV20-1 15
CSARKLGAGEETQYF . TRBJ2-5 TRBV20-1 15
CASGLVLGRTGRSSYEQYF . TRBJ2-7 TRBV12-5 19